This T cell receptor beta chain was identified in a study of T cells in Graves' hyperthyroidism and ophthalmopathy. Authors of the study amplified TCR beta CDR3 regions from RNA transcripts. The TCR CDR3 was amplified in a first-round RT-PCR using the HTBI primer set. TCRdb reanalysed the multiplex PCR reads using MiXCR and keeps one entry per CDR3 protein. The sample holds 450,000 to 700,000 distinct CDR3 sequences, 46% seen once. The sample taken for sequencing was peripheral blood or thyroid tissue (not recorded which). This receptor was taken from a woman aged 18-29 years with Graves' hyperthyroidism.

CDR3 sequence (DNA): TGCAGCGTTGACCTGGGGGGGAACTATGGCTACACCTTC. This codes for CSVDLGGNYGYTF. This chain connects TRBV29-1 to TRBJ1-2; possibly TRBD1 for D (5 bases). Between the trimmed V and J ends, which lost 3 bases and 2 bases, there was a span of 10 bases. CDR3 length: 13 amino acids. CDR1 is SQVTM, CDR2 ANQGSEA, per germline.